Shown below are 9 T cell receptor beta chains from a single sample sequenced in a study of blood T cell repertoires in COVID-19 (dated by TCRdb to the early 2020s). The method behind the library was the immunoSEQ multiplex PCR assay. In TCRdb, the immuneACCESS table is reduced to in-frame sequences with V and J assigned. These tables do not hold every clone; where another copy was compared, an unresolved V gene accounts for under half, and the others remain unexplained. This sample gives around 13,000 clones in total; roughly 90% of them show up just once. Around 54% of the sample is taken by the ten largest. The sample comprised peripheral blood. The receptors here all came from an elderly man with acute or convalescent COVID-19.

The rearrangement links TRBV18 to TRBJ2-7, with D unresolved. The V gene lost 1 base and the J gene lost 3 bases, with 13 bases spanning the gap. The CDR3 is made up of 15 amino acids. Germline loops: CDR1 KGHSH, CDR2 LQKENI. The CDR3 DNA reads TGTGCCAGCTCACCACGTGGAGAGGTAGGCTACGAGCAGTACTTC. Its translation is CASSPRGEVGYEQYF.

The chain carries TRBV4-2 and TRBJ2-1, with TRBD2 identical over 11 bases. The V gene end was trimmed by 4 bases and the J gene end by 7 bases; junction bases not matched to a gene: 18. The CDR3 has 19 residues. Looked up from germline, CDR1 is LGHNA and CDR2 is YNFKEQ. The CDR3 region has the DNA TGTGCCAGCAGCCTCACCGGGACTAGCGGACCAAACGCTGGGAATGAGCAGTTCTTC. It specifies CASSLTGTSGPNAGNEQFF.

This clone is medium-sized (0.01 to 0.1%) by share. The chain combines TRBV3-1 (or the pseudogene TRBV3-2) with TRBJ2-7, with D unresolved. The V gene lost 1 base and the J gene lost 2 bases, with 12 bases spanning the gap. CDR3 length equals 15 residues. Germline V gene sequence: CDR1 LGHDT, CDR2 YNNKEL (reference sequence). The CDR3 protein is CASSQAAGLAYEQYF. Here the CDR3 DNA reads TGTGCCAGCAGCCAAGCCGCCGGGTTAGCCTACGAGCAGTACTTC.

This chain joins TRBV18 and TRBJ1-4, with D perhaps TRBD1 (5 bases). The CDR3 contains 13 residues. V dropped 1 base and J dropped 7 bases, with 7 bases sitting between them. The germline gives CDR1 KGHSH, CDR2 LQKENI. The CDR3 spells CASSPLDSEKLFF. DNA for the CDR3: TGTGCCAGCTCACCACTTGACAGTGAAAAACTGTTTTTT.

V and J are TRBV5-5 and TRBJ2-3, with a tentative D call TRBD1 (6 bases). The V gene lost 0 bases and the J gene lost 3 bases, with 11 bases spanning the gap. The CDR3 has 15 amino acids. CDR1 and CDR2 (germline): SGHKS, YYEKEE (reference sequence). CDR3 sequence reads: CASSLVTGRTDTQYF. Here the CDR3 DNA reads TGTGCCAGCAGCTTGGTTACAGGGCGGACAGATACGCAGTATTTT.

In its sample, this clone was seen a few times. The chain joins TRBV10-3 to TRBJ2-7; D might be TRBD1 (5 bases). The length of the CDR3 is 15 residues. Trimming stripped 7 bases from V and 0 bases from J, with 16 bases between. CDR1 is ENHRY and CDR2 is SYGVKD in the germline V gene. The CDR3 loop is CAIKDIGLDSYEQYF. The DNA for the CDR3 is TGTGCCATCAAGGACATAGGATTGGACTCCTACGAGCAGTACTTC.

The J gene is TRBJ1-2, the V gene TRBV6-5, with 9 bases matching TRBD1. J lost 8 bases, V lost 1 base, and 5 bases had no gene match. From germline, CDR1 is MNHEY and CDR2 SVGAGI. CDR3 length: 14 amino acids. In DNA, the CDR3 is TGTGCCAGCAGTTACTGGGGACAGGGTCGAGGCTACACCTTC. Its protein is CASSYWGQGRGYTF.

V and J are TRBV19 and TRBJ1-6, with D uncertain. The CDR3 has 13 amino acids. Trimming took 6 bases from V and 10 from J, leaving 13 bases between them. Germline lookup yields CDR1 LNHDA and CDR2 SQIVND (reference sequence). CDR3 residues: CASSPRQESPLHF. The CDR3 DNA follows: TGTGCCAGTAGCCCCCGGCAGGAATCACCCCTCCACTTT.

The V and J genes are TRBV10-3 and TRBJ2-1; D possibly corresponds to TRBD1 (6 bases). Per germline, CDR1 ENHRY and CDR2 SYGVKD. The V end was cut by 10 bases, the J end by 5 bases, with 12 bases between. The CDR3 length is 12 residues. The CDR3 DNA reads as TGTGCCACTAGAAGGACAGACAATGAGCAGTTCTTC. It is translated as CATRRTDNEQFF.